This T cell receptor beta chain was profiled in a study of OX40 agonist ivuxolimab in advanced cancers. Across the study: Partial response was recorded in three patients: one hepatocellular carcinoma and two cutaneous melanoma cases. Study-level findings and limits: Expanded clones were, on average, more numerous in CD8+ T cells than in CD4+. The authors did not determine the antigen specificity of the expanded peripheral T cells.

Peripheral blood came from all dose cohorts at three timepoints. A note on this clone: Its antigen is undetermined. Within the sample, other DNA sequences also encode this same CDR3.

Repertoires were generated with immunoSEQ multiplex PCR, while TCRdb's copy carries only in-frame clones and drops some. This sample has about 83,000 clones; roughly 80% occur once, and the top ten carry under 7.5%. This TCR was recovered from an adult with an advanced solid tumor such as melanoma, head and neck, liver or kidney cancer. The sequenced sample was CD4+ or CD8+ T cells sorted from blood, obtained in a trial of the OX40 agonist ivuxolimab.

In DNA, the CDR3 is TGTGCCAGCAGTTACTCGGGGACAGGCGGCTACACCTTC. This gives the protein CASSYSGTGGYTF. V gene TRBV6-5 combines with J gene TRBJ1-2, with 8 bases identical to TRBD1. Germline values: CDR1 MNHEY, CDR2 SVGAGI. The CDR3 is 13 residues long. J was trimmed by 8 bases and V by 0 bases; bases with no gene match: 2.